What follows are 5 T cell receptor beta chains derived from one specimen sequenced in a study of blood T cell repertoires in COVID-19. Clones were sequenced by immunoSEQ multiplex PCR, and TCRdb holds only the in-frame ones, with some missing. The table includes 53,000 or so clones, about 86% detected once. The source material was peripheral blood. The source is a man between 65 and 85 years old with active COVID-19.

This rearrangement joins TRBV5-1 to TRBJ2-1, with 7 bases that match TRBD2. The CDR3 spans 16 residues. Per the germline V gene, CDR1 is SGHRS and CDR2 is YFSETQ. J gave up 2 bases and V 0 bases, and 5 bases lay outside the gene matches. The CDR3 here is CASSLVQAGTYNEQFF. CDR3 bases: TGCGCCAGCAGCTTGGTGCAAGCGGGAACCTACAATGAGCAGTTCTTC.

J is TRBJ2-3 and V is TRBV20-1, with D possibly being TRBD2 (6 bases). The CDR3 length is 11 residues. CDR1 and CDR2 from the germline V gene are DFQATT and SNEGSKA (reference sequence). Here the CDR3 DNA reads TGCAGCGGGGGTATCACAGATACGCAGTATTTT. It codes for CSGGITDTQYF.

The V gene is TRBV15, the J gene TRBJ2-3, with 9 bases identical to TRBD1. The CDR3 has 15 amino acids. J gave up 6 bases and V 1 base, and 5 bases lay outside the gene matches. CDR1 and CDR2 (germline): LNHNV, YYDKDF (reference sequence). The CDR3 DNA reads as TGTGCCACCAGCAGAGGAACAGGGGGCGCGGATACGCAGTATTTT. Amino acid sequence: CATSRGTGGADTQYF.

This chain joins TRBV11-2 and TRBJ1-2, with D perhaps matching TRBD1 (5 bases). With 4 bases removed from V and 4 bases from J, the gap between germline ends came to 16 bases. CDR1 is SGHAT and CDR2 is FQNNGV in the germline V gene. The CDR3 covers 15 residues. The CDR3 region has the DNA TGTGCCAGCAGCTCTGGGACTCGTGTACTCTATGGCTACACCTTC. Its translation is CASSSGTRVLYGYTF.

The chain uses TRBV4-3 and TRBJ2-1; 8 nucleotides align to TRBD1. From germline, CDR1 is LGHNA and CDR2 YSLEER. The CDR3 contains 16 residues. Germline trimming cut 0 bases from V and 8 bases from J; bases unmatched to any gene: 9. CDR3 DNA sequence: TGCGCCAGCAGCCAAGATGCGTCAGGGGGCTTCTATGAGCAGTTCTTC. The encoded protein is CASSQDASGGFYEQFF.